The 14 T cell receptor beta chains presented below share a single source sample, sequenced in a study of blood T cell repertoires in COVID-19. Assay used: immunoSEQ multiplex PCR; TCRdb lists only in-frame clones, some missing. The sample consists of approximately 100,000 clones, less than 85% of them appearing once. The specimen was peripheral blood. Receptors originate from a man between 70 and 80 years old with active or convalescent COVID-19.

This clone appeared a single time. The genes are TRBV30 and TRBJ1-1; possible D gene TRBD1, 5 bases. CDR3 length: 15 amino acids. Germline V gene data show CDR1 as GTSNPN and CDR2 as SVGIG (reference sequence). With 0 bases removed from V and 2 bases from J, the gap between germline ends came to 13 bases. The CDR3 nucleotides read TGTGCCTGGAGTGTACGGAGACAGCCCAACACTGAAGCTTTCTTT. Its protein is CAWSVRRQPNTEAFF.

The gene calls are TRBV5-1 and TRBJ2-1, with a weak D call TRBD1 (5 bases). Trimming left V 2 bases short and J 4 bases short, with 16 bases between. In germline, CDR1 is SGHRS, CDR2 YFSETQ. This CDR3 is built from 16 residues. The CDR3 DNA reads as TGCGCCAGCAGCTTCAGGGCGGCAGGTCAATACAATGAGCAGTTCTTC. This gives the protein CASSFRAAGQYNEQFF.

The rearrangement uses TRBV10-3 and TRBJ1-1; D might be TRBD1 (6 bases). V lost 11 bases and J 5 bases, leaving 18 bases between the germline ends. CDR1 ENHRY and CDR2 SYGVKD come from the germline V gene. This CDR3 comprises 13 residues. The CDR3 region has the DNA TGTGCCTCCAACCGGGACACAGGGACTGAAGCTTTCTTT. Translation: CASNRDTGTEAFF.

In this sample, this clone turned up many times. This chain joins TRBV6-6 and TRBJ2-2; perhaps TRBD2 as D (5 bases). Trimming took off 2 bases at V and 7 bases at J, with 8 bases between the two ends. This CDR3 is built from 13 residues. CDR1 is MNHNY, CDR2 SVGAGI, per germline (reference sequence). CDR3 residues: CASSYGEFGELFF. As DNA, the CDR3 is TGTGCCAGCAGTTACGGGGAGTTCGGGGAGCTGTTTTTT.

This chain links TRBV14 with TRBJ1-1; unclear D gene. V shed 5 bases and J shed 1 base, with 11 bases lying between them. Germline CDR1 and CDR2: SGHDN and FVKESK. The CDR3 spans 14 residues. CDR3 sequence reads: CASSFKTANTEAFF. CDR3 DNA: TGTGCCAGCAGCTTCAAGACTGCGAACACTGAAGCTTTCTTT.

This sequence joins TRBV5-4 and TRBJ1-1; D remains unclear. V shed 2 bases and J shed 1 base, with 9 bases lying between them. Germline assignment: CDR1 SGHNT and CDR2 YYREEE (reference sequence). The CDR3 totals 14 residues. The CDR3 here is CASSLAGGNTEAFF. In DNA form, the CDR3 reads TGTGCCAGCAGCTTAGCGGGTGGGAACACTGAAGCTTTCTTT.

The V and J genes are TRBV5-5 and TRBJ1-2, with D perhaps matching TRBD1 (5 bases). Germline CDR1 reads SGHKS; CDR2 reads YYEKEE (reference sequence). V dropped 0 bases and J dropped 7 bases, with 13 bases sitting between them. This CDR3 is 14 amino acids long. The CDR3 DNA reads as TGTGCCAGCAGCTTGGCCGCAGGGATCAGTGGCTACACCTTC. Residues: CASSLAAGISGYTF.

This clone showed up just a few times. The chain carries TRBV6-2 or TRBV6-3 and TRBJ2-7; 8 nucleotides match TRBD1. Per the germline V gene, CDR1 is MNHEY and CDR2 is SVGEGT. The V and J ends lost 2 bases and 0 bases, in that order; junction bases with no gene match: 0. CDR3 length equals 14 residues. The DNA of the CDR3 is TGTGCCAGCAGTTACACAGGGGGCTCCTACGAGCAGTACTTC. Its protein product is CASSYTGGSYEQYF.

CDR3 region: CAIMGQGSYEQYF. The CDR3 DNA reads TGTGCCATCATGGGACAGGGGTCCTACGAGCAGTACTTC. The rearrangement uses TRBV28 and TRBJ2-7, with 10 positions matching TRBD1. The CDR3 sequence is 13 residues long. V was clipped by 10 bases and J by 1 base; unmatched bases: 4. From germline, CDR1 is MDHEN and CDR2 SYDVKM.

This clone is a singleton in its sample. The V call is TRBV10-3, the J call TRBJ1-2, with 9 bases fitting TRBD1. Germline V gene lookup returns CDR1 ENHRY and CDR2 SYGVKD. This CDR3 spans 16 amino acids. The J segment lost 3 bases and the V segment lost 6 bases, leaving 11 bases of the junction unmatched. CDR3 in DNA: TGTGCCATCAGCCCGGGACAGGGAATGGAGGACTATGGCTACACCTTC. This sequence encodes CAISPGQGMEDYGYTF.

This chain connects TRBV19 to TRBJ1-4; maybe TRBD1 (5 bases). The germline V gene encodes CDR1 LNHDA and CDR2 SQIVND (reference sequence). This CDR3 is 14 amino acids long. Trimming cost V 6 bases and J 8 bases, with 16 bases left between them. CDR3 in DNA: TGTGCCAGTAGACCCAGGGTCCCCTACGAAAAACTGTTTTTT. It encodes CASRPRVPYEKLFF.

The chain joins TRBV3-1 (or the pseudogene TRBV3-2) to TRBJ2-3; D gene unclear. This CDR3 is 14 amino acids long. Germline V CDR1 and CDR2: LGHDT, YNNKEL (reference sequence). V was cut by 1 base and J by 0 bases, with 5 bases left in between. This CDR3 is CASSQGVSTDTQYF. The CDR3 DNA sequence: TGTGCCAGCAGCCAAGGAGTTAGCACAGATACGCAGTATTTT.

As DNA, the CDR3 is TGTGCCGGTGGGACAGGGAACACTGAAGCTTTCTTT. It specifies CAGGTGNTEAFF. This sequence joins TRBV6-5 and TRBJ1-1; TRBD1 matches 8 bases. Trimming removed 11 bases from V and 1 base from J; junction bases left unmatched: 3. This CDR3 is built from 12 residues. Looked up from germline, CDR1 is MNHEY and CDR2 is SVGAGI.

The chain recombines TRBV5-1 with TRBJ1-3, with 7 bases that match TRBD1. Germline V gives CDR1 SGHRS, CDR2 YFSETQ. Trimming cost V 5 bases and J 0 bases; bases outside gene matches: 5. This CDR3 has 15 amino acids. This chain's CDR3 is CASSYEGASGNTIYF. The CDR3 nucleotides read TGCGCCAGCAGTTACGAGGGGGCCTCTGGAAACACCATATATTTT.